The clone carrying this T cell receptor beta chain was seen many times. The sample is drawn from a study of neurological immune-mediated disorders. MiXCR, run by TCRdb on the 5' RACE reads, gives a single entry per CDR3 protein. The sample holds 20,000 to 25,000 distinct CDR3 sequences, 17% seen once. The germline V and J ends were trimmed by 3 bases and 7 bases, with 9 bases remaining between them. Germline V gives CDR1 SEHNR, CDR2 FQNEAQ (reference sequence). CDR3 size: 12 residues. V is TRBV7-9 and J is TRBJ1-1; no firm D call. This clonotype was obtained from a woman between 18 and 29 years old with multiple sclerosis. Sample: CD8+ T cells from blood. CDR3 loop: CASSLSLGEAFF. CDR3 coding DNA: TGTGCCAGCAGCTTGAGTCTCGGTGAAGCTTTCTTT. The variable domain in full, with the rest retrieved from reference TRBV7-9 and TRBJ1-1, is DTGVSQNPRHKITKRGQNVTFRCDPISEHNRLYWYRQTLGQGPEFLTYFQNEAQLEKSRLLSDRFSAERPKGSFSTLEIQRTEQGDSAMYLCASSLSLGEAFFGQGTRLTVV.